The rows below give T cell receptor beta chains drawn from one sample of a study of human T cells and chemical hapten exposure. TCRdb itself ran the RACE reads through MiXCR, one entry per CDR3 protein. Among over 130,000 distinct CDR3 sequences, around 11% were seen once, and the ten largest hold around 1.4%. Source: whole blood, taken in connection with sensitization to the hapten diphenylcyclopropenone (DPC). These receptors originate from a woman aged 45-65 years with alopecia areata. Some clones in this sample may be carry-over from other donors' samples. Each CDR3 is given with its conserved first and last residue. D genes are given only for firm matches. Expanded clones are given a class, and other clones once, few, many or no size at all.

v_call,j_call,clone_size,d_call,cdr3_aa,cdr3_nt
TRBV20-1,TRBJ1-1,many,.,CSARGAGYTEAFF,TGCAGTGCTAGAGGGGCAGGCTACACTGAAGCTTTCTTT
TRBV19,TRBJ2-5,.,TRBD1,CASSSPGTGLQETQYF,TGTGCCAGTAGTAGCCCGGGGACAGGGTTACAAGAGACCCAGTACTTC
TRBV18,TRBJ2-2,many,.,CASSPRREGAGELFF,TGTGCCAGCTCACCGAGGCGAGAAGGGGCCGGGGAGCTGTTTTTT
TRBV5-1,TRBJ2-5,.,.,CASSWGPGTWETQYF,TGCGCCAGCAGCTGGGGACCAGGTACCTGGGAGACCCAGTACTTC
TRBV5-1,TRBJ2-2,.,.,CASSLDQSLSTGELFF,TGCGCCAGCAGCTTGGACCAGTCTCTGAGCACCGGGGAGCTGTTTTTT
TRBV12-3/TRBV12-4,TRBJ1-5,many,.,CASSEGGQPQHF,TGTGCCAGCAGTGAGGGAGGGCAGCCCCAGCATTTT
TRBV27,TRBJ2-7,many,TRBD2,CASSPVASGRYEQYF,TGTGCCAGCAGTCCAGTGGCTAGCGGCCGCTACGAGCAGTACTTC
TRBV3-1,TRBJ2-6,few,.,CASSPWTGSLTF,TGTGCCAGCAGCCCCTGGACGGGGAGCCTGACTTTC
TRBV12-3/TRBV12-4,TRBJ2-7,few,TRBD1,CASSMTGVLYEQYF,TGTGCCAGCAGTATGACAGGGGTCCTCTACGAGCAGTACTTC
TRBV12-3/TRBV12-4,TRBJ1-2,.,.,CASTVGGGYTF,TGTGCCAGCACTGTGGGGGGTGGCTACACCTTC
TRBV6-6,TRBJ2-1,.,TRBD2,CASNQGGSVNEQFF,TGTGCCAGCAATCAGGGCGGGAGTGTTAATGAGCAGTTCTTC
TRBV4-3,TRBJ2-3,.,.,CASSHLLGGSTDTQYF,TGCGCCAGCAGTCACCTACTTGGGGGAAGCACAGATACGCAGTATTTT
TRBV7-6,TRBJ1-3,.,TRBD1,CASSQNRGAGNTIYF,TGTGCCAGCAGCCAAAACAGGGGCGCCGGAAACACCATATATTTT
TRBV7-9,TRBJ2-1,few,TRBD2,CASSQGASGRAWNEQFF,TGTGCCAGCAGCCAAGGGGCTAGCGGGAGGGCCTGGAATGAGCAGTTCTTC
TRBV29-1,TRBJ2-2,few,.,CSARLGSSTGELFF,TGCAGCGCACGATTGGGGTCCTCCACCGGGGAGCTGTTTTTT
TRBV3-2,TRBJ2-3,few,.,CASSQEGTVSSTDTQYF,TGTGCCAGCAGCCAAGAGGGGACAGTCTCTAGCACAGATACGCAGTATTTT
TRBV7-9,TRBJ2-1,few,TRBD1,CASSGRDRGLYNEQFF,TGTGCCAGCAGCGGTCGGGACAGGGGGCTCTACAATGAGCAGTTCTTC
TRBV7-7,TRBJ2-7,many,.,CASSRDVGHEQYF,TGTGCTAGCAGCCGGGACGTGGGCCACGAGCAGTACTTC
TRBV27,TRBJ2-7,.,TRBD2,CASTLIGGGVEQYF,TGTGCCAGCACCCTCATTGGGGGAGGGGTCGAGCAGTACTTC
TRBV11-3,TRBJ1-5,few,.,CASSPPRGPTTPSNQPQHF,TGTGCCAGCAGCCCTCCCCGGGGGCCTACCACTCCGAGCAATCAGCCCCAGCATTTT
TRBV6-2/TRBV6-3,TRBJ1-1,.,.,CASSYSGVAEAFF,TGTGCCAGCAGTTACTCGGGGGTTGCTGAAGCTTTCTTT
TRBV7-2,TRBJ2-5,once,.,CASSLNSGRAQETQYF,TGTGCCAGCAGCTTAAATAGCGGCCGCGCACAAGAGACCCAGTACTTC
TRBV7-6,TRBJ2-3,.,TRBD2,CASSLRVAGGSDTQYF,TGTGCCAGCAGCTTGAGGGTAGCGGGAGGATCAGATACGCAGTATTTT
TRBV11-2,TRBJ2-1,.,.,CASIQGMGESSNEQFF,TGTGCCAGCATCCAAGGCATGGGGGAGAGCTCCAATGAGCAGTTCTTC
TRBV5-1,TRBJ2-7,many,TRBD2,CASSPGLAGSGEQYF,TGCGCCAGCAGCCCGGGACTAGCGGGATCTGGTGAGCAGTACTTC
TRBV25-1,TRBJ1-1,many,.,CASSEENRFLVKGSNTEAFF,TGTGCCAGCAGTGAGGAGAACAGGTTCCTGGTTAAGGGGTCGAACACTGAAGCTTTCTTT
TRBV5-1,TRBJ2-7,many,.,CASSSGLAYEQYF,TGCGCCAGCAGCTCGGGATTAGCCTACGAGCAGTACTTC
TRBV4-3,TRBJ1-4,few,.,CASSPRTGVREKLFF,TGCGCCAGCAGCCCCCGCACCGGAGTGAGGGAAAAACTGTTTTTT
TRBV19,TRBJ2-2,.,.,CASGDRWNTGELFF,TGTGCCAGTGGCGACAGATGGAACACCGGGGAGCTGTTTTTT
TRBV12-3/TRBV12-4,TRBJ1-5,.,.,CASSLHPVGTQPQHF,TGTGCCAGCAGTTTACATCCAGTTGGTACTCAGCCCCAGCATTTT
TRBV5-1,TRBJ2-7,many,TRBD1,CASSSTGGVYEQYF,TGCGCCAGCAGCTCGACAGGGGGAGTTTACGAGCAGTACTTC
TRBV20-1,TRBJ2-2,.,TRBD2,CSAPKAGGPGWTGELFF,TGCAGTGCTCCAAAAGCGGGAGGGCCTGGGTGGACCGGGGAGCTGTTTTTT
TRBV6-1,TRBJ2-1,many,.,CASSERGIAVRDEQFF,TGTGCCAGCAGTGAACGGGGGATAGCGGTACGGGATGAGCAGTTCTTC
TRBV5-4,TRBJ2-3,few,.,CASSPDSGVADTQYF,TGTGCCAGCAGCCCCGATTCAGGGGTGGCAGATACGCAGTATTTT
TRBV7-8,TRBJ2-3,.,.,CASSFGISTDTQYF,TGTGCCAGCAGCTTCGGGATTTCCACAGATACGCAGTATTTT
TRBV28,TRBJ2-7,few,.,CASSLPLTYEQYF,TGTGCCAGCAGTTTACCCCTCACGTACGAGCAGTACTTC
TRBV6-5,TRBJ2-1,.,.,CASALGQNNEQFF,TGTGCCAGCGCCCTCGGACAGAACAATGAGCAGTTCTTC
TRBV19,TRBJ2-1,.,TRBD2,CASSSSYSGNNEQFF,TGTGCCAGTAGTAGTTCGTATAGCGGGAATAATGAGCAGTTCTTC
TRBV12-3/TRBV12-4,TRBJ1-5,many,TRBD1,CASSPIGQGSQPQHF,TGTGCCAGCAGTCCGATAGGACAGGGAAGTCAGCCCCAGCATTTT
TRBV12-3/TRBV12-4,TRBJ2-3,.,.,CASSPSGDTQYF,TGTGCCAGCAGTCCCTCTGGGGATACGCAGTATTTT
TRBV20-1,TRBJ2-1,.,.,CSARDRRKSTYNEQFF,TGCAGTGCTAGAGATCGACGGAAAAGTACCTACAATGAGCAGTTCTTC
TRBV21-1,TRBJ1-5,.,.,CASSKGAHIGRSNQPQHF,TGTGCCAGCAGCAAAGGGGCACACATAGGGCGTAGCAATCAGCCCCAGCATTTT
TRBV7-9,TRBJ1-4,many,.,CASSPVSSGEKLFF,TGTGCCAGCAGCCCGGTGTCCAGCGGGGAAAAACTGTTTTTT
TRBV20-1,TRBJ2-6,few,.,CSARDTSASSGANVLTF,TGCAGTGCTAGAGATACCAGCGCAAGCTCTGGGGCCAACGTCCTGACTTTC
TRBV12-3/TRBV12-4,TRBJ2-5,many,.,CASSGGDGLETQYF,TGTGCCAGCAGCGGGGGAGATGGCCTGGAGACCCAGTACTTC